One and the same sample provided the 25 T cell receptor beta chains below, sequenced in a study of blood T cell repertoires in COVID-19. TCRdb's table, derived via immunoSEQ multiplex PCR, lists solely in-frame clones and lacks some. The table has roughly 250,000 clones, 65% to 85% seen once; the top ten hold more than 15%. The specimen was peripheral blood. These receptors were taken from a person between 70 and 80 years old with COVID-19, enrolled during active disease.

This sequence joins TRBV3-1 (or the pseudogene TRBV3-2) and TRBJ2-5; D may be TRBD1 (5 bases). The CDR3 contains 15 residues. Germline-derived CDR1 and CDR2 are LGHDT and YNNKEL (reference sequence). Trimming pared 0 bases from V and 6 bases from J, leaving 14 bases between. The CDR3 protein is CASSQDPGQGKTQYF. The DNA of the CDR3 is TGTGCCAGCAGCCAAGATCCTGGGCAGGGAAAGACCCAGTACTTC.

The V gene is TRBV21-1, the J gene TRBJ1-2; the table names TRBD1, a call not compared with the DNA. TRBV21-1 is flagged as a pseudogene. The CDR3 length is 12 residues. The CDR3 region has the DNA TGTGCCAATTGCAGTGGGGCGAATGGCTACACCTTC. Protein product: CANCSGANGYTF.

The J gene is TRBJ1-1, the V gene TRBV28; D call uncertain. Trimming pared 10 bases from V and 8 bases from J, leaving 14 bases between. The CDR3 length is 11 residues. Germline loops: CDR1 MDHEN, CDR2 SYDVKM. The chain's CDR3 is CATLLVLEAFF. The CDR3 region has the DNA TGTGCCACCCTTTTAGTCCTAGAAGCTTTCTTT. Complete variable domain (other parts from reference TRBV28 and TRBJ1-1): DVKVTQSSRYLVKRTGEKVFLECVQDMDHENMFWYRQDPGLGLRLIYFSYDVKMKEKGDIPEGYSVSREKKERFSLILESASTNQTSMYLCATLLVLEAFFGQGTRLTVV.

The V call is TRBV4-1, the J call TRBJ2-5; D not resolved. There are 13 residues in the CDR3. Trimming took off 1 base at V and 4 bases at J, with 7 bases between the two ends. Germline lookup yields CDR1 MGHRA and CDR2 YSYEKL. DNA of the CDR3: TGCGCCAGCAGCCAAGCCGCCGGAGAGACCCAGTACTTC. This encodes CASSQAAGETQYF.

This chain links TRBV27 with TRBJ2-1; 8 nucleotides align to TRBD2. CDR1 MNHEY and CDR2 SMNVEV come from the germline V gene (reference sequence). There are 14 residues in the CDR3. Losses at the gene ends were 10 bases for V and 4 bases for J; bases not matched to a gene: 9. DNA for the CDR3: TGTGCCACCCGACGACTAGCGAATTACAATGAGCAGTTCTTC. Protein product: CATRRLANYNEQFF.

The V call is TRBV5-1, the J call TRBJ2-2; 9 positions agree with TRBD2. V was pared by 0 bases and J by 4 bases, with 4 bases of the junction left unmatched. The CDR3 extends over 16 amino acids. From germline, CDR1 is SGHRS and CDR2 YFSETQ. The CDR3 region is CASSLAAGGTTGELFF. CDR3 DNA: TGCGCCAGCAGCTTGGCAGCGGGGGGCACCACCGGGGAGCTGTTTTTT.

The rearrangement joins TRBV9 to TRBJ2-1; 14 bases align to TRBD2. Germline V gene sequence: CDR1 SGDLS, CDR2 YYNGEE. J lost 0 bases, V lost 4 bases, and 6 bases had no gene match. CDR3 length: 18 residues. This chain's CDR3 is CASSKRTSGRHSYNEQFF. In DNA, the CDR3 is TGTGCCAGCAGCAAGCGGACTAGCGGGAGGCACTCCTACAATGAGCAGTTCTTC.

This clone has only one observation. CDR3 sequence reads: CASSVSVSGNTIYF. CDR3 nucleotide sequence: TGTGCCAGCAGCGTCTCGGTCTCTGGAAACACCATATATTTT. The chain employs TRBV9 and TRBJ1-3; D uncertain. This CDR3 contains 14 residues. Between the trimmed V and J ends, which lost 2 bases and 0 bases, there was a span of 6 bases. Germline CDR1 is SGDLS and CDR2 is YYNGEE.

This chain connects TRBV6-2 or TRBV6-3 to TRBJ2-5; TRBD2 might be the D (6 bases). V lost 5 bases and J 5 bases, leaving 15 bases between the germline ends. This CDR3 region has 14 residues. Germline CDR1 and CDR2: MNHEY and SVGEGT. The CDR3 is CASSHRLVGETQYF. CDR3 bases: TGTGCCAGCAGTCACCGACTAGTTGGTGAGACCCAGTACTTC.

On this clone: The same CDR3 is also encoded by other DNA sequences in this sample. The chain uses TRBV12-3 or TRBV12-4 and TRBJ1-3; D unresolved. The germline V and J ends were trimmed by 3 bases and 4 bases, with 4 bases remaining between them. This CDR3 comprises 12 residues. Here the CDR3 reads CASSFSGNTIYF. DNA of the CDR3: TGTGCCAGCAGTTTTTCAGGAAACACCATATATTTT.

This clone was observed once. The chain has TRBV6-2 or TRBV6-3 and TRBJ2-3; 7 bases align to TRBD2. The CDR3 is made up of 15 amino acids. The V gene's germline CDR1 is MNHEY and CDR2 SVGEGT. J lost 8 bases, V lost 6 bases, and 14 bases had no gene match. In DNA, the CDR3 is TGTGCCAGCAGCACGGAGCGGGGTTCCCGAAGTACGCAGTATTTT. It yields the protein CASSTERGSRSTQYF.

The chain employs TRBV2 and TRBJ2-7; D perhaps matches TRBD2 (5 bases). The CDR3 is 14 amino acids. V was trimmed by 7 bases and J by 4 bases, leaving 17 bases between them. Germline assignment: CDR1 SNHLY and CDR2 FYNNEI. CDR3 in amino acids: CASNKGDSWYEQYF. The DNA for the CDR3 is TGTGCCAGCAATAAGGGAGATAGTTGGTACGAGCAGTACTTC. The full variable domain, rest sourced from reference TRBV2 and TRBJ2-7, is EPEVTQTPSHQVTQMGQEVILRCVPISNHLYFYWYRQILGQKVEFLVSFYNNEISEKSEIFDDQFSVERPDGSNFTLKIRSTKLEDSAMYFCASNKGDSWYEQYFGPGTRLTVT.

This chain joins TRBV27 and TRBJ1-4; TRBD1 agrees at 8 bases. This CDR3 is 15 amino acids long. V lost 6 bases, J lost 7 bases, and 10 bases stayed unmatched. Germline values: CDR1 MNHEY, CDR2 SMNVEV (reference sequence). The CDR3 region is CASRAAGGWSEKLFF. In DNA form, the CDR3 reads TGTGCCAGCAGAGCTGCAGGGGGCTGGAGTGAAAAACTGTTTTTT.

The gene calls are TRBV7-9 and TRBJ1-2, with TRBD1 matching 7 bases. There are 18 residues in the CDR3. Germline values: CDR1 SEHNR, CDR2 FQNEAQ (reference sequence). Trimming took 5 bases from V and 8 from J; bases not matched to a gene: 23. The CDR3 here is CASSTIQRTTGPNVGYTF. DNA of the CDR3: TGTGCCAGCAGCACGATACAACGTACGACAGGGCCGAACGTGGGCTACACCTTC.

The genes are TRBV6-1 and TRBJ2-2, with TRBD1 identical over 9 bases. The length of the CDR3 is 14 residues. Trimming took 3 bases from V and 5 from J; bases not matched to a gene: 1. Germline CDR1 MNHNS, CDR2 SASEGT. The DNA of the CDR3 is TGTGCCAGCAGTGAGGGGACAGGGACCGGGGAGCTGTTTTTT. This sequence encodes CASSEGTGTGELFF.

In this sample, this clone turned up once. The V gene is TRBV27, the J gene TRBJ1-5, with 7 nucleotides matching TRBD1. The CDR3 loop spans 16 amino acids. V lost 2 bases, J lost 1 base, and 5 bases stayed unmatched. From germline, CDR1 is MNHEY and CDR2 SMNVEV (reference sequence). CDR3 DNA sequence: TGTGCCAGCAGTTTAAAACAGGGGTTGAGCAATCAGCCCCAGCATTTT. Translating it yields CASSLKQGLSNQPQHF.

The gene calls are TRBV5-6 and TRBJ1-1; D gene ambiguous. Between the trimmed V and J ends, which lost 0 bases and 5 bases, there was a span of 8 bases. CDR3 length: 13 residues. CDR1 is SGHDT and CDR2 is YYEEEE in the germline V gene. CDR3 coding DNA: TGTGCCAGCAGCTTGGTGGGGAGTACTGAAGCTTTCTTT. Translating gives CASSLVGSTEAFF.

The chain combines TRBV6-6 with TRBJ2-5; 8 bases agree with TRBD1. Germline trimming cut 6 bases from V and 2 bases from J; bases unmatched to any gene: 2. Germline V lookup: CDR1 MNHNY, CDR2 SVGAGI (reference sequence). The CDR3 consists of 13 residues. The CDR3 loop is CASRGDRQETQYF. The CDR3, as DNA: TGTGCCAGCAGAGGGGACAGGCAAGAGACCCAGTACTTC.

The chain carries TRBV6-2 or TRBV6-3 and TRBJ2-5, with TRBD1 matching over 7 bases. Trimming at V came to 5 bases and at J to 1 base, leaving 4 bases not matched to a gene. CDR3 length equals 14 residues. In germline, CDR1 is MNHEY, CDR2 SVGEGT. The CDR3 DNA reads TGTGCCAGCAGTGATAGGACAGGCCAAGAGACCCAGTACTTC. This codes for CASSDRTGQETQYF.

This clone was found a few times. The rearrangement uses TRBV10-3 and TRBJ2-3; 15 nucleotides agree with TRBD2. Germline V gene lookup returns CDR1 ENHRY and CDR2 SYGVKD. CDR3 length: 19 residues. V was pared by 6 bases and J by 0 bases, with 10 bases of the junction left unmatched. Here the CDR3 DNA reads TGTGCCATCAGCGAACCCCTGGGACTAGCGGGAGGTAGCACAGATACGCAGTATTTT. Translation: CAISEPLGLAGGSTDTQYF.

V is TRBV7-2 and J is TRBJ2-5; D is unresolved. V lost 6 bases, J lost 5 bases, and 10 bases lay in between. The CDR3 is 12 residues long. Germline V lookup: CDR1 SGHTA, CDR2 FQGNSA. This CDR3 reads CASRLVTETQYF. The CDR3 nucleotides read TGTGCCAGCAGACTCGTAACGGAGACCCAGTACTTC.

The genes are TRBV3-1 (or the pseudogene TRBV3-2) and TRBJ2-7; 8 bases agree with TRBD2. The CDR3 spans 12 residues. CDR1 and CDR2 from the germline V gene are LGHDT and YNNKEL (reference sequence). V lost 1 base, J lost 12 bases, and 5 bases stayed unmatched. The CDR3 DNA reads TGTGCCAGCAGCCAAGGGGGACTAGTAGCGTACTTC. This codes for CASSQGGLVAYF.

This chain links TRBV5-1 with TRBJ1-4, with 8 nucleotides matching TRBD1. Germline lookup yields CDR1 SGHRS and CDR2 YFSETQ. The CDR3 length is 15 residues. Trimming removed 4 bases from V and 5 bases from J; junction bases left unmatched: 7. This chain's CDR3 is CASSSETGENEKLFF. As DNA, the CDR3 is TGCGCCAGCAGCAGCGAGACAGGGGAGAATGAAAAACTGTTTTTT.

This chain links TRBV19 with TRBJ2-7; 12 bases fit TRBD2. The CDR3 length is 15 residues. The V segment lost 4 bases and the J segment 1 base; nucleotides outside the gene matches: 2. The germline CDR1 and CDR2 sequences are LNHDA and SQIVND (reference sequence). As DNA, the CDR3 is TGTGCCAGTAGTAGTACTAGCGGGGGGTCCTACGAGCAGTACTTC. Translating gives CASSSTSGGSYEQYF. Full variable domain (rest looked up from reference TRBV19 and TRBJ2-7): DGGITQSPKYLFRKEGQNVTLSCEQNLNHDAMYWYRQDPGQGLRLIYYSQIVNDFQKGDIAEGYSVSREKKESFPLTVTSAQKNPTAFYLCASSSTSGGSYEQYFGPGTRLTVT.

The V gene is TRBV19, the J gene TRBJ2-4; D perhaps matches TRBD1 (5 bases). Germline V gives CDR1 LNHDA, CDR2 SQIVND (reference sequence). Trimming cost V 5 bases and J 8 bases, with 13 bases left between them. This CDR3 is built from 13 residues. This CDR3 reads CASSVRVNDIQYF. Here the CDR3 DNA reads TGTGCCAGTAGTGTCAGGGTAAATGACATTCAGTACTTC.